This T cell receptor (beta chain) was captured by sequencing in a study of blood T cells in healthy people across ages. Together with a sample-barcoded 5' primer, a J-beta primer mix was included in a second PCR lasting roughly 6 to 12 cycles. A template-switch adaptor containing 12 random nucleotides labeled each cDNA molecule. TCRdb re-analysed the 5' RACE reads in MiXCR, keeping a single row per CDR3 protein. Altogether approximately 880,000 distinct CDR3 sequences are present, around 48% being singletons, with the ten largest covering around 15%. The germline V gene has CDR1 SGDLS and CDR2 YYNGEE. The CDR3 is 16 amino acids. V lost 0 bases and J lost 0, with 11 bases in between. Every donor provided 9.5 to 10 milliliters of peripheral blood.

The sample comprised blood. This chain links TRBV9 with TRBJ2-3; D perhaps matches TRBD2 (6 bases). The receptor was isolated from a man aged 25 to 40 in good health. The CDR3 loop reads CASSVGRGTSTDTQYF. Written as DNA, the CDR3 is TGTGCCAGCAGCGTAGGTCGAGGGACTAGCACAGATACGCAGTATTTT.